This entry is about one T cell receptor beta chain. Assay used: immunoSEQ multiplex PCR; TCRdb lists only in-frame clones, some missing. The sample includes about 350,000 clones, around 86% of them seen just once. This sample's treatment: 19 received Ad26.COV2.S at low or high dose, single or two shots; 5 received placebo; per-sample allocation not given. Day 63 after the first injection of vaccine or placebo was the sampling time. The data originate from a study of Ad26.COV2.S vaccination and SARS-CoV-2 variants. There are 13 residues in the CDR3. Germline V gene data show CDR1 as MGHDK and CDR2 as SYGVNS. The V gene lost 8 bases and the J gene lost 6 bases, with 13 bases spanning the gap.

The sequences come from peripheral blood, collected in a trial of Ad26.COV2.S vaccine versus placebo. The receptor was derived from a person between 18 and 59 years old who received the Ad26.COV2.S COVID-19 vaccine or a placebo. This chain links TRBV25-1 with TRBJ1-4, with a possible D match to TRBD1 (5 bases). The CDR3 spells CASGRGTHEKLFF. The CDR3 bases are TGTGCCAGCGGGCGCGGGACCCATGAAAAACTGTTTTTT.